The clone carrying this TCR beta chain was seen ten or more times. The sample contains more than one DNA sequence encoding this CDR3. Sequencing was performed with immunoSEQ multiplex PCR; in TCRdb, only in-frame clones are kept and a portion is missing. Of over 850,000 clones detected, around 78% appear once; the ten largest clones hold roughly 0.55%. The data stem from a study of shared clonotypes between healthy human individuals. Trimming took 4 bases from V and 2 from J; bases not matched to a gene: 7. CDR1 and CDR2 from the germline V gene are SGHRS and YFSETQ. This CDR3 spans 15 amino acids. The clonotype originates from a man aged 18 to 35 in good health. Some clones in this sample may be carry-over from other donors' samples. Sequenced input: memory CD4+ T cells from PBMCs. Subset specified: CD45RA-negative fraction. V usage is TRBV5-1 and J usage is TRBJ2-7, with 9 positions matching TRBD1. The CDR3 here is CASSLTGTGTYEQYF. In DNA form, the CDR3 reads TGCGCCAGCAGCCTAACCGGGACAGGGACCTACGAGCAGTACTTC.